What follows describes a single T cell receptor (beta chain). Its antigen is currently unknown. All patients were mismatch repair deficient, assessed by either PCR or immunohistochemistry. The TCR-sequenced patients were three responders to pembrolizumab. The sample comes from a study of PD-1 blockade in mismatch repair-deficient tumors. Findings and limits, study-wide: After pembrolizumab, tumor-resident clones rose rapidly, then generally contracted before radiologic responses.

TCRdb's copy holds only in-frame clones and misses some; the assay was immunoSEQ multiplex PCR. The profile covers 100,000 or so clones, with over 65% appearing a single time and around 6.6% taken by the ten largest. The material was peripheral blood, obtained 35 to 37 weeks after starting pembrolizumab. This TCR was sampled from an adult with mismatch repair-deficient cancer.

CDR3 sequence reads: CASSVGRETQYF. CDR3 bases: TGTGCCAGCAGCGTGGGGAGGGAAACGCAGTATTTT. The V call is TRBV9, the J call TRBJ2-3; 7 bases are shared with TRBD2. The CDR3 is 12 amino acids. V lost 2 bases, J lost 9 bases, and 3 bases stayed unmatched. CDR1 is SGDLS and CDR2 is YYNGEE in the germline V gene.